A single TCR beta chain is shown here with its context. This specimen comes from a study of technical replicates of blood from a few donors. Trimming removed 2 bases from V and 12 bases from J; junction bases left unmatched: 7. The CDR3 has 13 amino acids. The germline V gene encodes CDR1 MDHEN and CDR2 SYDVKM. TCRdb keeps only in-frame clones here, not all; method: immunoSEQ multiplex PCR. The sample lists around 80,000 clones, 85% to 95% occurring once. Sequencing input: T cells isolated from PBMCs. V and J are TRBV28 and TRBJ2-1; 7 bases map to TRBD1. The sequence was collected from a human donor in good health. CDR3 DNA: TGTGCCAGCAGTTTACCCCCCGGACAGGTGCAGTTCTTC. Translating gives CASSLPPGQVQFF.